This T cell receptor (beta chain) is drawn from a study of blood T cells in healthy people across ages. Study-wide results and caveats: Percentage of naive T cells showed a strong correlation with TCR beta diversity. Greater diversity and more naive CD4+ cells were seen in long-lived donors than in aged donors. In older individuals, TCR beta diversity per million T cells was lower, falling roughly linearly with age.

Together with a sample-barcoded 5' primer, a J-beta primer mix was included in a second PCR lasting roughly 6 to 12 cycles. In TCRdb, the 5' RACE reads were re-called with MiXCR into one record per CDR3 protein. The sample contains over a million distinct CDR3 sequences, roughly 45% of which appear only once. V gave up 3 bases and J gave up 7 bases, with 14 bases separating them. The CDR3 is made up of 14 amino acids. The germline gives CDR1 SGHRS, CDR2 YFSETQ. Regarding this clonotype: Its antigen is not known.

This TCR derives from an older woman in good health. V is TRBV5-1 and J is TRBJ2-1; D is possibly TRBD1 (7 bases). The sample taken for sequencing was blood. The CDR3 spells CASSWGDSPNEQFF. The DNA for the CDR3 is TGCGCCAGCAGCTGGGGGGACAGCCCGAATGAGCAGTTCTTC.